Sequencing of this TCR beta chain was carried out in a study of T cells in Graves' hyperthyroidism and ophthalmopathy. TCR beta CDR3 region amplification was performed from RNA transcripts. First-round RT-PCR targeting the TCR CDR3 was performed with the HTBI primer set. TCRdb independently ran MiXCR on the multiplex PCR reads; one entry per CDR3 protein. Of 400,000 to 500,000 distinct CDR3 sequences detected, about 15% appear once; the ten largest clones hold approximately 13%. This CDR3 contains 10 residues. Trimming pared 5 bases from V and 6 bases from J, leaving 4 bases between. Germline V lookup: CDR1 GTSNPN, CDR2 SVGIG (reference sequence). Many counts were recorded for this clonotype.

The chain employs TRBV30 and TRBJ2-2, with D unresolved. The receptor was derived from a man aged 18 to 35 with Graves' ophthalmopathy. Sequences were obtained from blood. CDR3 protein: CAWEAGELFF. DNA for the CDR3: TGTGCCTGGGAGGCCGGGGAGCTGTTTTTT. Based on the CDR3 plus reference TRBV30 and TRBJ2-2, the full variable domain is SQTIHQWPATLVQPVGSPLSLECTVEGTSNPNLYWYRQAAGRGLQLLFYSVGIGQISSEVPQNLSASRPQDRQFILSSKKLLLSDSGFYLCAWEAGELFFGEGSRLTVL.